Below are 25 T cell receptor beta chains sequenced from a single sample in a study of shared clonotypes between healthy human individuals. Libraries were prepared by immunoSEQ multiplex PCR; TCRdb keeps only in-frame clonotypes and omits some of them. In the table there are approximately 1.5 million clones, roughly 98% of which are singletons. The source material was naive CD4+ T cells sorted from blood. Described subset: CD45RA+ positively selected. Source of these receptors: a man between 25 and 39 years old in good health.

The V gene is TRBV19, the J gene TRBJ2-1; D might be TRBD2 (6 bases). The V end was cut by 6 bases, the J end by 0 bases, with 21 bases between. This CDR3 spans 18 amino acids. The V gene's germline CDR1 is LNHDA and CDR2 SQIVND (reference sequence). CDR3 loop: CASRGFVRRESSYNEQFF. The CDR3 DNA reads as TGTGCCAGTAGGGGGTTCGTACGGCGGGAATCCTCCTACAATGAGCAGTTCTTC.

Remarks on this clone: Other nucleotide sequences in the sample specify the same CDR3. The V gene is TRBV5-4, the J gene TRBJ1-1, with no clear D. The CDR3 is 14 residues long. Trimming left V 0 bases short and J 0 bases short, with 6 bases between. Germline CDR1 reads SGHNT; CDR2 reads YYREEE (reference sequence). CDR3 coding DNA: TGTGCCAGCAGCTTGGACAGACTGAACACTGAAGCTTTCTTT. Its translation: CASSLDRLNTEAFF. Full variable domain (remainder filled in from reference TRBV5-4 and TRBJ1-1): ETGVTQSPTHLIKTRGQQVTLRCSSQSGHNTVSWYQQALGQGPQFIFQYYREEENGRGNFPPRFSGLQFPNYSSELNVNALELDDSALYLCASSLDRLNTEAFFGQGTRLTVV.

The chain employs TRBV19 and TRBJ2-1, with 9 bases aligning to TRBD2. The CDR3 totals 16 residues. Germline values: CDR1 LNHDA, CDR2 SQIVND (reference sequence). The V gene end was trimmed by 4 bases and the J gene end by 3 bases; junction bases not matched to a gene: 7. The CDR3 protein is CASSTPSGAGYNEQFF. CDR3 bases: TGTGCCAGTAGTACCCCTAGCGGGGCGGGCTACAATGAGCAGTTCTTC.

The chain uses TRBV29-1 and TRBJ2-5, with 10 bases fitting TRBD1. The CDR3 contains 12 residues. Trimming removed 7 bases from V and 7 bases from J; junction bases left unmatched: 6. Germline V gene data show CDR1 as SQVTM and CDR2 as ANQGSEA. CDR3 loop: CSAGTGVGTQYF. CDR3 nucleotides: TGCAGCGCCGGGACAGGGGTCGGGACCCAGTACTTC.

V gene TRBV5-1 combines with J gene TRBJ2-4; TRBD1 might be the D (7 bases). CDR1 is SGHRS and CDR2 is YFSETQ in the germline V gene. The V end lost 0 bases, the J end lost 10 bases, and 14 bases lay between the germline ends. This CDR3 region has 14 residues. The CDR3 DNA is TGCGCCAGCAGCTTGGCGGAACAGGGGAGGATTCAGTACTTC. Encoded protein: CASSLAEQGRIQYF.

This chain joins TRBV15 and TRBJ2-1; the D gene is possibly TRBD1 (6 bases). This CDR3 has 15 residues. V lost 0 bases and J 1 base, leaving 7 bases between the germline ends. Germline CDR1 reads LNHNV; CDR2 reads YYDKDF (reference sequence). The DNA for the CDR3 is TGTGCCACCAGCAGAGAAGGACAGTCCTACAATGAGCAGTTCTTC. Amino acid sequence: CATSREGQSYNEQFF.

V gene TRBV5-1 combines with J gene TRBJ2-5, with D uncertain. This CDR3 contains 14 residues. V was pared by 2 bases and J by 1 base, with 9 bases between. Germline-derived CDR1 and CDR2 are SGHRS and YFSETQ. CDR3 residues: CASSLSTVQETQYF. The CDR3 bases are TGCGCCAGCAGCTTAAGCACAGTCCAAGAGACCCAGTACTTC.

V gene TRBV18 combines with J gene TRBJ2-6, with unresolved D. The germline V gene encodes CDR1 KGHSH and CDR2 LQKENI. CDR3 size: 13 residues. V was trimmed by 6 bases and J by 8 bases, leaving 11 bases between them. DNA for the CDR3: TGTGCCAGCTCGCACCGGGCCCCCAACGTCCTGACTTTC. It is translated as CASSHRAPNVLTF.

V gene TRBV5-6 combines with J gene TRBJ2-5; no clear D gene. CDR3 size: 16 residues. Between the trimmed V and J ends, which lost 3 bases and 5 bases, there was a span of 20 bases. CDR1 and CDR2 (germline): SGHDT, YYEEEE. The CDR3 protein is CASSSTQIGAGETQYF. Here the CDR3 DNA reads TGTGCCAGCAGCTCCACCCAGATCGGCGCCGGTGAGACCCAGTACTTC.

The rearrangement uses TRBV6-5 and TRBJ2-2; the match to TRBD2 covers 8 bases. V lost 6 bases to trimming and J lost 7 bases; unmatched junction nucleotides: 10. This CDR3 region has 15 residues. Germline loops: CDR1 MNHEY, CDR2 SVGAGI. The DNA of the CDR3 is TGTGCCAGCAGGGGTTCCGGGAGGGCTAGCGGGGAGCTGTTTTTT. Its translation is CASRGSGRASGELFF.

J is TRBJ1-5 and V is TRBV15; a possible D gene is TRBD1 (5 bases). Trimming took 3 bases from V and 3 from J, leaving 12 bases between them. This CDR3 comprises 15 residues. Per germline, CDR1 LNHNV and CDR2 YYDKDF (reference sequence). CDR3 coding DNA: TGTGCCACCAGCAGTGGGGCTAGTTACAATCAGCCCCAGCATTTT. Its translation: CATSSGASYNQPQHF.

Written as DNA, the CDR3 is TGCGCCAGCAGTGGAACAGGGGGAGAAAAACTGTTTTTT. Protein sequence: CASSGTGGEKLFF. V is TRBV5-1 and J is TRBJ1-4, with 8 bases identical to TRBD1. Germline trimming cut 5 bases from V and 8 bases from J; bases unmatched to any gene: 5. Looked up from germline, CDR1 is SGHRS and CDR2 is YFSETQ. CDR3 length: 13 amino acids.

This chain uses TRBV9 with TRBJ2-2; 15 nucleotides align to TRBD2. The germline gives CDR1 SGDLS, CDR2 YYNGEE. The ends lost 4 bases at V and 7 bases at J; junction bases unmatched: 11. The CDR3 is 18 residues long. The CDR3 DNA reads TGTGCCAGCAGCAGTAGGACTAGCGGGAGGGTATACGACGGGGAGCTGTTTTTT. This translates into CASSSRTSGRVYDGELFF.

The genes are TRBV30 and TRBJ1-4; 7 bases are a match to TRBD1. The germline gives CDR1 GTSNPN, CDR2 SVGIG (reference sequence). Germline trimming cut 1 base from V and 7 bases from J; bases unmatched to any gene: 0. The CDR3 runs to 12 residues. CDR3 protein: CAWSGQGEKLFF. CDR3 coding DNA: TGTGCCTGGAGTGGACAGGGTGAAAAACTGTTTTTT.

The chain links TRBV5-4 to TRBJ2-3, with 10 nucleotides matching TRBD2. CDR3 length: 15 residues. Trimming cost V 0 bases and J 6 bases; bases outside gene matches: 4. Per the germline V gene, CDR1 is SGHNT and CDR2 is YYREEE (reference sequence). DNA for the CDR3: TGTGCCAGCAGCTTGGAACTAGCGGGATCTGATACGCAGTATTTT. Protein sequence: CASSLELAGSDTQYF.

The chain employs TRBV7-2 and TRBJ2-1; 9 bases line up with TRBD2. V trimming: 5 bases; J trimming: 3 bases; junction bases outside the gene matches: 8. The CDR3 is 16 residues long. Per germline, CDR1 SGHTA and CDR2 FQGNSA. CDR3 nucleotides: TGTGCCAGCAGCCCCCCACGAGCGGGAGGCTACAATGAGCAGTTCTTC. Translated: CASSPPRAGGYNEQFF.

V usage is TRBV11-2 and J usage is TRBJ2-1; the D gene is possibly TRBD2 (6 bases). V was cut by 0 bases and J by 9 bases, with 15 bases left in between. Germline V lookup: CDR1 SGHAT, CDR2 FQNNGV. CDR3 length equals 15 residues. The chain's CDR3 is CASSLDRLAHAEQFF. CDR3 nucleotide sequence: TGTGCCAGCAGCTTAGATCGCCTAGCGCATGCTGAGCAGTTCTTC.

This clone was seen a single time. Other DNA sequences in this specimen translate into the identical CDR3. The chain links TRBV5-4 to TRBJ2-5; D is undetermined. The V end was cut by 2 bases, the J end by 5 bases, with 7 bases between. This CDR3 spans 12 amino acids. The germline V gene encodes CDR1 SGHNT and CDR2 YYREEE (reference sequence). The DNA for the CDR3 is TGTGCCAGCAGCTTCGGCGTGGAGACCCAGTACTTC. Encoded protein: CASSFGVETQYF.

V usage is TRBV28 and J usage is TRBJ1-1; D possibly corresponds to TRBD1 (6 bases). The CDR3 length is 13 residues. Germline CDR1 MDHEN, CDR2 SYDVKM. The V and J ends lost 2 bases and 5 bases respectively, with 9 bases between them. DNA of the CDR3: TGTGCCAGCAGTTTAGAGGGGGGGACTGAAGCTTTCTTT. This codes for CASSLEGGTEAFF. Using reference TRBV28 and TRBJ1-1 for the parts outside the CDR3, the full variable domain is DVKVTQSSRYLVKRTGEKVFLECVQDMDHENMFWYRQDPGLGLRLIYFSYDVKMKEKGDIPEGYSVSREKKERFSLILESASTNQTSMYLCASSLEGGTEAFFGQGTRLTVV.

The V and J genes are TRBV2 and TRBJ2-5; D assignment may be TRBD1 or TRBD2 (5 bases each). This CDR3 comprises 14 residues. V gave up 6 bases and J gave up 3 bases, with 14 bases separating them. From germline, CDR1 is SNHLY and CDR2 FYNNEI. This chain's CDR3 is CASSRDGMEETQYF. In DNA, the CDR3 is TGTGCCAGCAGCCGGGACGGAATGGAAGAGACCCAGTACTTC.

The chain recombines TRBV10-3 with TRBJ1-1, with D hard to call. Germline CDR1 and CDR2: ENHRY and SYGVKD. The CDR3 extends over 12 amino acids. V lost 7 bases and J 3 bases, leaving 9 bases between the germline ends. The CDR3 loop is CAITSGDTEAFF. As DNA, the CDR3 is TGTGCCATCACCTCCGGGGACACTGAAGCTTTCTTT.

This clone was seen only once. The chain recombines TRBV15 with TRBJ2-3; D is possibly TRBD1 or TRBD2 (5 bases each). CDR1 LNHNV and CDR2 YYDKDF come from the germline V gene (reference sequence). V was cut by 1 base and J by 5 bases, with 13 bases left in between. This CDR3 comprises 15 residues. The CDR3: CATSRGDGVRDTQYF. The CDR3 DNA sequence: TGTGCCACCAGCAGAGGGGACGGGGTTCGAGATACGCAGTATTTT. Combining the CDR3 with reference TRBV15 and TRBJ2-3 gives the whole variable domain DAMVIQNPRYQVTQFGKPVTLSCSQTLNHNVMYWYQQKSSQAPKLLFHYYDKDFNNEADTPDNFQSRRPNTSFCFLDIRSPGLGDTAMYLCATSRGDGVRDTQYFGPGTRLTVL.

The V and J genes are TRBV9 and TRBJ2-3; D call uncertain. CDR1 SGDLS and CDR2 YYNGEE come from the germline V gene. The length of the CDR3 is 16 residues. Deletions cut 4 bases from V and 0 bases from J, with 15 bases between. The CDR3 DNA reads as TGTGCCAGCAGCCCGGTTGTAAGTCCTAGCACAGATACGCAGTATTTT. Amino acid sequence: CASSPVVSPSTDTQYF.

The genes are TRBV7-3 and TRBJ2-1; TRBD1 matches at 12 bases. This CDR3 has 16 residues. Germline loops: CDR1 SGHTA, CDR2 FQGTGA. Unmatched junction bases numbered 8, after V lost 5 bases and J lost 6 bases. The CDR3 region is CASSPRWDRGLNEQFF. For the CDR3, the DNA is TGTGCCAGCAGCCCTCGGTGGGACAGGGGGCTCAATGAGCAGTTCTTC. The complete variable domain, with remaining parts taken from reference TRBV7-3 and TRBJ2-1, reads GAGVSQTPSNKVTEKGKYVELRCDPISGHTALYWYRQSLGQGPEFLIYFQGTGAADDSGLPNDRFFAVRPEGSVSTLKIQRTERGDSAVYLCASSPRWDRGLNEQFFGPGTRLTVL.

Here the CDR3 DNA reads TGCGCCAGCAGCTTGGCCGGGATGGGGCTCTCTGGAAACACCATATATTTT. It yields the protein CASSLAGMGLSGNTIYF. The chain uses TRBV5-1 and TRBJ1-3; tentative D call: TRBD1 (5 bases). CDR1 SGHRS and CDR2 YFSETQ come from the germline V gene. Trimming took 0 bases from V and 0 from J, leaving 13 bases between them. This CDR3 region has 17 residues.